A selection of T cell receptor beta chains follows, all from one sample in a study of cytomegalovirus exposure and HLA in healthy donors. Some clones are missing from TCRdb's copy, which holds only in-frame ones; the method was immunoSEQ multiplex PCR. There are 35,000 to 50,000 clones in the sample; roughly 51% occur only once, and roughly 5.6% lies in the top ten. Sequenced input: PBMCs. Every receptor here comes from a man aged 60-69 years in good health and CMV-seronegative. Each CDR3 is given with its conserved first and last residue. D genes are given only for firm matches. Only part of the rows carry a size: once, few, many, or a class if the clone is expanded.

d_call: TRBD2; j_call: TRBJ2-3; clone_size: once; v_call: TRBV14; cdr3_nt: TGTGCCAGCAGCCTACTACTAGCGGCCGACACAGATACGCAGTATTTT; cdr3_aa: CASSLLLAADTDTQYF
d_call: .; j_call: TRBJ1-2; clone_size: .; v_call: TRBV29-1; cdr3_nt: TGCAGCGTTGACACAGTGAACTATGGCTACACCTTC; cdr3_aa: CSVDTVNYGYTF
d_call: .; j_call: TRBJ1-5; clone_size: .; v_call: TRBV6-1; cdr3_nt: TGTGCCAGCGACTGGACGGGGGGTGGCAATCAGCCCCAGCATTTT; cdr3_aa: CASDWTGGGNQPQHF
d_call: TRBD1; j_call: TRBJ1-1; clone_size: .; v_call: TRBV7-2; cdr3_nt: TGTGCCAGCAGCACGACAGGGCGGAAGAACACTGAAGCTTTCTTT; cdr3_aa: CASSTTGRKNTEAFF
d_call: TRBD1; j_call: TRBJ2-5; clone_size: .; v_call: TRBV14; cdr3_nt: TGTGCCAGCAGCCAAAGGACAGGCCTTCAAGAGACCCAGTACTTC; cdr3_aa: CASSQRTGLQETQYF
d_call: TRBD1; j_call: TRBJ1-2; clone_size: .; v_call: TRBV29-1; cdr3_nt: TGCAGCGTTACCGGGACAGGAATTGATGGCTACACCTTC; cdr3_aa: CSVTGTGIDGYTF
d_call: .; j_call: TRBJ1-1; clone_size: .; v_call: TRBV7-2; cdr3_nt: TGTGCCAGCAGCTTACGGGGGGCATTTACTGAAGCTTTCTTT; cdr3_aa: CASSLRGAFTEAFF
d_call: .; j_call: TRBJ2-7; clone_size: .; v_call: TRBV5-5; cdr3_nt: TGTGCCAGCAGCTTGGTCGGCAGGGCCACCGAGCAGTACTTC; cdr3_aa: CASSLVGRATEQYF
d_call: .; j_call: TRBJ1-1; clone_size: .; v_call: TRBV6-5; cdr3_nt: TGTGCCAGCAGTTACCCGTCCCGGGGTCGTACTGAAGCTTTCTTT; cdr3_aa: CASSYPSRGRTEAFF
d_call: .; j_call: TRBJ2-2; clone_size: .; v_call: TRBV2; cdr3_nt: TGTGCCAGCAGTTCTCAGACGGGTTACACCGGGGAGCTGTTTTTT; cdr3_aa: CASSSQTGYTGELFF
d_call: TRBD2; j_call: TRBJ2-1; clone_size: .; v_call: TRBV5-4; cdr3_nt: TGTGCCAGCAGAGGCCTGGGGAATCGAGCGGGAGGAGAAGAGCAGTTCTTC; cdr3_aa: CASRGLGNRAGGEEQFF
d_call: .; j_call: TRBJ2-7; clone_size: .; v_call: TRBV9; cdr3_nt: TGTGCCAGCAGCGTAGTGGGGCAGAGCGAGCAGTACTTC; cdr3_aa: CASSVVGQSEQYF
d_call: .; j_call: TRBJ2-1; clone_size: medium-sized; v_call: TRBV2; cdr3_nt: TGTGCCAGCAGTGACAGTTTGGGGAGGAGGTGGGAGCAGTTCTTC; cdr3_aa: CASSDSLGRRWEQFF
d_call: TRBD1; j_call: TRBJ2-2; clone_size: few; v_call: TRBV29-1; cdr3_nt: TGCAGCGTTGAGTACAAGGGACAGGGGAACACCGGGGAGCTGTTTTTT; cdr3_aa: CSVEYKGQGNTGELFF
d_call: TRBD1; j_call: TRBJ2-3; clone_size: .; v_call: TRBV29-1; cdr3_nt: TGCAGCGCTAGACAGGGGGCAACAGATACGCAGTATTTT; cdr3_aa: CSARQGATDTQYF
d_call: .; j_call: TRBJ2-7; clone_size: .; v_call: TRBV5-4; cdr3_nt: TGTGCCAGCAGGGGGACTGATACCTACGAGCAGTACTTC; cdr3_aa: CASRGTDTYEQYF
d_call: .; j_call: TRBJ2-1; clone_size: few; v_call: TRBV9; cdr3_nt: TGTGCCAGCAGCGTAGGACAACGGCAGTTCTTC; cdr3_aa: CASSVGQRQFF
d_call: .; j_call: TRBJ1-2; clone_size: .; v_call: TRBV21-1; cdr3_nt: TGTGCCAGCAGCAAGCTCGCTTTTACAGGGGTCTATGGCTACACCTTC; cdr3_aa: CASSKLAFTGVYGYTF
d_call: .; j_call: TRBJ1-1; clone_size: once; v_call: TRBV7-2; cdr3_nt: TGTGCCAGCAGCTTTAGACACGAAGGGGCTGAAGCTTTCTTT; cdr3_aa: CASSFRHEGAEAFF
d_call: .; j_call: TRBJ1-1; clone_size: .; v_call: TRBV6-5; cdr3_nt: TGTGCCAGCAGTTTCACAGGGAACACTGAAGCTTTCTTT; cdr3_aa: CASSFTGNTEAFF
d_call: .; j_call: TRBJ1-1; clone_size: few; v_call: TRBV28; cdr3_nt: TGTGCCAGCAGCTCTGTGTACACTGAAGCTTTCTTT; cdr3_aa: CASSSVYTEAFF
d_call: .; j_call: TRBJ2-7; clone_size: .; v_call: TRBV5-1; cdr3_nt: TGCGCCAGCAGCAGATCTCAGGGGAGGGACTACGAGCAGTACTTC; cdr3_aa: CASSRSQGRDYEQYF
d_call: .; j_call: TRBJ2-5; clone_size: .; v_call: TRBV5-1; cdr3_nt: TGCGCCAGCAGCTTGTTAGGAGTCCAAGAGACCCAGTACTTC; cdr3_aa: CASSLLGVQETQYF
d_call: .; j_call: TRBJ2-7; clone_size: .; v_call: TRBV30; cdr3_nt: TGTGCCTGGAGCCCCGGAGGCTTGCTCTACGAGCAGTACTTC; cdr3_aa: CAWSPGGLLYEQYF
d_call: TRBD1; j_call: TRBJ1-1; clone_size: few; v_call: TRBV5-1; cdr3_nt: TGCGCCAGCAGCTGGACAGGGGGAGGAACTGAAGCTTTCTTT; cdr3_aa: CASSWTGGGTEAFF
d_call: .; j_call: TRBJ2-7; clone_size: .; v_call: TRBV6-1; cdr3_nt: TGTGCCAGCAGTGAATCTAGAGTGGTGAACGAGCAGTACTTC; cdr3_aa: CASSESRVVNEQYF
d_call: .; j_call: TRBJ1-2; clone_size: many; v_call: TRBV28; cdr3_nt: TGTGCCAGCAGTTTAGAACAGGGTGGTGGCTACACCTTC; cdr3_aa: CASSLEQGGGYTF
d_call: TRBD1; j_call: TRBJ1-1; clone_size: once; v_call: TRBV18; cdr3_nt: TGTGCCAGCTCATCGGGACAGAGCACTGAAGCTTTCTTT; cdr3_aa: CASSSGQSTEAFF
d_call: .; j_call: TRBJ1-3; clone_size: .; v_call: TRBV7-8; cdr3_nt: TGTGCCAGCAGCTTAGGAGGACCCGGGGACACCATATATTTT; cdr3_aa: CASSLGGPGDTIYF
d_call: .; j_call: TRBJ1-5; clone_size: .; v_call: TRBV2; cdr3_nt: TGTGCCAGCAGACAAAGAAATAGCAATCAGCCCCAGCATTTT; cdr3_aa: CASRQRNSNQPQHF
d_call: .; j_call: TRBJ2-7; clone_size: .; v_call: TRBV30; cdr3_nt: TGTGCCTGGAGTAGGGGGTTGGGCGAGCAGTACTTC; cdr3_aa: CAWSRGLGEQYF
d_call: .; j_call: TRBJ2-7; clone_size: .; v_call: TRBV29-1; cdr3_nt: TGCAGCGGGACGGGAACATCCTACGAGCAGTACTTC; cdr3_aa: CSGTGTSYEQYF
d_call: TRBD1; j_call: TRBJ1-2; clone_size: .; v_call: TRBV6-5; cdr3_nt: TGTGCCAGCAGGAACACAGGGGCCCGGAACTATGGCTACACCTTC; cdr3_aa: CASRNTGARNYGYTF
d_call: .; j_call: TRBJ2-7; clone_size: .; v_call: TRBV18; cdr3_nt: TGTGCCAGCTCACGTCCAGGGAGGTACGAGCAGTACTTC; cdr3_aa: CASSRPGRYEQYF
d_call: TRBD1; j_call: TRBJ2-1; clone_size: .; v_call: TRBV29-1; cdr3_nt: TGCAGCGTTGATAGGGACAGGGGTCCCAATGAGCAGTTCTTC; cdr3_aa: CSVDRDRGPNEQFF
d_call: .; j_call: TRBJ1-1; clone_size: few; v_call: TRBV5-6; cdr3_nt: TGTGCCAGCAGCTTGTGGCGGATGAACACTGAAGCTTTCTTT; cdr3_aa: CASSLWRMNTEAFF
d_call: .; j_call: TRBJ2-7; clone_size: few; v_call: TRBV30; cdr3_nt: TGTGCCTGGAGTACGGGACTCGGTGGGTACGAGCAGTACTTC; cdr3_aa: CAWSTGLGGYEQYF
d_call: TRBD1; j_call: TRBJ2-1; clone_size: medium-sized; v_call: TRBV10-3; cdr3_nt: TGTGCCACCGGAATCGGGACAGGGGTCAGTGAGCAGTTCTTC; cdr3_aa: CATGIGTGVSEQFF
d_call: .; j_call: TRBJ1-1; clone_size: .; v_call: TRBV18; cdr3_nt: TGTGCCAGCTCACCACCCCAGGGTTGGACTGAAGCTTTCTTT; cdr3_aa: CASSPPQGWTEAFF
d_call: .; j_call: TRBJ1-4; clone_size: few; v_call: TRBV27; cdr3_nt: TGTGCCAGCAGAACAGGGTTAGCCACTAATGAAAAACTGTTTTTT; cdr3_aa: CASRTGLATNEKLFF
d_call: .; j_call: TRBJ2-7; clone_size: .; v_call: TRBV5-1; cdr3_nt: TGCGCCAGCAGCAAGGACGGGAGCCAACTCTACGAGCAGTACTTC; cdr3_aa: CASSKDGSQLYEQYF
d_call: .; j_call: TRBJ2-7; clone_size: .; v_call: TRBV5-1; cdr3_nt: TGCGCCAGCCGACACTCTCAGGGGCTAGGGGAGCAGTACTTC; cdr3_aa: CASRHSQGLGEQYF
d_call: TRBD1; j_call: TRBJ1-5; clone_size: .; v_call: TRBV9; cdr3_nt: TGTGCCAGCAGCGTACCCGCGAAACAGGGGGCAAAGGGCAATCAGCCCCAGCATTTT; cdr3_aa: CASSVPAKQGAKGNQPQHF
d_call: .; j_call: TRBJ1-5; clone_size: .; v_call: TRBV28; cdr3_nt: TGTGCCAGCAGTCCGCCAGGGGACCAGCCCCAGCATTTT; cdr3_aa: CASSPPGDQPQHF
d_call: .; j_call: TRBJ1-5; clone_size: .; v_call: TRBV6-1; cdr3_nt: TGTGCCAGCAGTGAAAGTCAGTCTAGCAATCAGCCCCAGCATTTT; cdr3_aa: CASSESQSSNQPQHF
d_call: TRBD1; j_call: TRBJ1-2; clone_size: .; v_call: TRBV4-2; cdr3_nt: TGTGCCAGCAGCCAAGGGACAGGGGCCGCTAACTATGGCTACACCTTC; cdr3_aa: CASSQGTGAANYGYTF